The TCR beta chain described here comes from a study of cytomegalovirus exposure and HLA in healthy donors. Study information: Around 180 million T cells yielded more than 95 million unique TCR beta sequences, as an earlier analysis found.

Broader study findings: The study put some 150 TCR beta chains on its list as cytomegalovirus-associated.

Germline CDR1 LGHNA, CDR2 YNFKEQ. The CDR3 is 17 amino acids. Notes on this clone: Its antigen is unidentified. The junction departs from germline at one end; a sequencing error may be responsible.

In the PCR, 60 Vbeta and 13 Jbeta primers were used. Using immunoSEQ multiplex PCR, the repertoire was profiled, and TCRdb retains in-frame clones only, with some absent. Its table records roughly 75,000 clones. The TCR originated in a boy aged 5-17 years in good health and CMV-seronegative. The sequenced material came from PBMCs. The chain links TRBV4-2 to TRBJ2-1; 12 bases map to TRBD2. CDR3 loop: CASSQGLAGVSFNEQFF. For the CDR3, the DNA is TGTGCCAGCAGCCAAGGACTAGCGGGAGTATCCTTCAATGAGCAGTTCTTC.